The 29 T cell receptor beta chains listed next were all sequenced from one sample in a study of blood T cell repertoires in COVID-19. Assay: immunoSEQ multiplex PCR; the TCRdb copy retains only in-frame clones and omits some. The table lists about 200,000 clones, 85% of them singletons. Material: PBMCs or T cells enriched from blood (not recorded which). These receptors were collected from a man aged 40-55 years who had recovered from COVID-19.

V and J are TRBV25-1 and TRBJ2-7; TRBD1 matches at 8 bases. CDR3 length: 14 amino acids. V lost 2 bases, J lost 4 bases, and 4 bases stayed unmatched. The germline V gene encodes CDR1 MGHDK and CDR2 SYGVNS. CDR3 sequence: CASSEQGAQYEQYF. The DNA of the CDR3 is TGTGCCAGCAGTGAACAGGGGGCGCAATACGAGCAGTACTTC.

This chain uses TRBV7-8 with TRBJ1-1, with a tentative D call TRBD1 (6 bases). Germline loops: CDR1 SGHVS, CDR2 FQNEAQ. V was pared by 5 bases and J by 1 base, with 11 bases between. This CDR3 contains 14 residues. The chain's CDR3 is CASSRDTRNTEAFF. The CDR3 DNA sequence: TGTGCCAGCAGCCGGGACACGAGGAACACTGAAGCTTTCTTT.

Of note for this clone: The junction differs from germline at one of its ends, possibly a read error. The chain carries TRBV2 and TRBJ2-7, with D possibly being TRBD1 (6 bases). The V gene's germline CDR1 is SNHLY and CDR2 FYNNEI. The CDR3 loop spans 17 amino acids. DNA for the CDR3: TGTGCCAGCAGAGAAGATCCTACAGGGCAGAGCTCCTACGAGCAGTACTTC. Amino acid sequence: CASREDPTGQSSYEQYF.

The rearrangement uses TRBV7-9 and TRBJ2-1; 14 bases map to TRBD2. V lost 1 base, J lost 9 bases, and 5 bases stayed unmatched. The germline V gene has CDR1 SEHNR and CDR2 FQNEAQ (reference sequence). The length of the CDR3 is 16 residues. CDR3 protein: CASSLGLAGGRVEQFF. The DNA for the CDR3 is TGTGCCAGCAGCTTAGGACTAGCGGGAGGGCGGGTTGAGCAGTTCTTC.

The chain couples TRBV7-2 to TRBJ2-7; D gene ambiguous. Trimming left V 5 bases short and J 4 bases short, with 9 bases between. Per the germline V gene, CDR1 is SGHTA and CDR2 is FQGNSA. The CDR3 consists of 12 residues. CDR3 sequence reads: CASSPGRYEQYF. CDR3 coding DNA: TGTGCCAGCAGCCCAGGTCGTTACGAGCAGTACTTC.

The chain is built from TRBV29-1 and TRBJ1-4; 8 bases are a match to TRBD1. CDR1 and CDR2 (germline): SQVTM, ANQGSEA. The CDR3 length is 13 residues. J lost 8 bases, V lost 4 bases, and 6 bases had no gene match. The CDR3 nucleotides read TGCAGCGTTGCGCAGGGGGCTCACGAAAAACTGTTTTTT. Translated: CSVAQGAHEKLFF.

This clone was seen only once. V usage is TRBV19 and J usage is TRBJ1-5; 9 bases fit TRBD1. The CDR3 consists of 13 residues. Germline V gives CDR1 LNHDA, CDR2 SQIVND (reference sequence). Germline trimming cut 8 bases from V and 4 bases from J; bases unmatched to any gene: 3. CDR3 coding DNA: TGTGCCAGTGGGGACAGGGATAATCAGCCCCAGCATTTT. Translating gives CASGDRDNQPQHF.

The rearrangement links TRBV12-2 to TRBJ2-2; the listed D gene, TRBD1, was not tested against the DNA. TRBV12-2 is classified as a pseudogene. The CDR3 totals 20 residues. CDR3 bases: TGTGCAAGTCGCTTAACCGCTCCGAGGGGGAGAGGTCCCAACACCGGGGAGCTGTTTTTT. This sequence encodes CASRLTAPRGRGPNTGELFF.

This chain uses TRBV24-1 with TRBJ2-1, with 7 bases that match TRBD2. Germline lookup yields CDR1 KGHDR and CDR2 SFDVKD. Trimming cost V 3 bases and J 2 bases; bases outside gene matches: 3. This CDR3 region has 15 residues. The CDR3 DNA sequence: TGTGCCACCAGTGATACGGGAGGAACCTACAATGAGCAGTTCTTC. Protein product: CATSDTGGTYNEQFF.

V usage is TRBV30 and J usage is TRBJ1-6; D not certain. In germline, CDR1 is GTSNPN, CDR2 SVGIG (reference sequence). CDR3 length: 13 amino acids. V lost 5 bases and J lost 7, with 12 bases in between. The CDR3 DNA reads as TGTGCCTGGGGAGGGCAGCGGAATTCACCCCTCCACTTT. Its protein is CAWGGQRNSPLHF.

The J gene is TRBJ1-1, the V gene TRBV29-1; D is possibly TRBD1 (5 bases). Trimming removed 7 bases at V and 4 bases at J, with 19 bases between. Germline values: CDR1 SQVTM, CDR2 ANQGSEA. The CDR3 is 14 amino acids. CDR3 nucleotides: TGCAGCGCCCGACCTCCAGGGTTGAGCACTGAAGCTTTCTTT. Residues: CSARPPGLSTEAFF.

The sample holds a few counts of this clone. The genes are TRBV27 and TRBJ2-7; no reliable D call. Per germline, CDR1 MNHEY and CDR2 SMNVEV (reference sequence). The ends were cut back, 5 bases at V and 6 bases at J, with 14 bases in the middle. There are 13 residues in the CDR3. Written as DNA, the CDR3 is TGTGCCAGCAGTCCAATCCCTACGGGCGAGCAGTACTTC. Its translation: CASSPIPTGEQYF.

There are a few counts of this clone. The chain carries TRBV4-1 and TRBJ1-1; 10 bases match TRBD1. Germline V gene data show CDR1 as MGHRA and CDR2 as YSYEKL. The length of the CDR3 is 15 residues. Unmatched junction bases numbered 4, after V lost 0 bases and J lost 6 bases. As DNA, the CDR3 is TGCGCCAGCAGCCAAGAAGGGACAGGGGTTCCTGAAGCTTTCTTT. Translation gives CASSQEGTGVPEAFF.

The CDR3: CASRMTGAQTQYF. In DNA, the CDR3 is TGTGCCAGCAGGATGACAGGGGCGCAGACCCAGTACTTC. The chain combines TRBV27 with TRBJ2-5; TRBD1 aligns across 8 bases. This CDR3 is built from 13 residues. V lost 6 bases to trimming and J lost 6 bases; unmatched junction nucleotides: 6. Germline V CDR1 and CDR2: MNHEY, SMNVEV (reference sequence).

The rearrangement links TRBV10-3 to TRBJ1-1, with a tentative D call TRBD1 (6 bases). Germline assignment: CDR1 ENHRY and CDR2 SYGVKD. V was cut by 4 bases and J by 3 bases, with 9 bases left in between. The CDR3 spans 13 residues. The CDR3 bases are TGTGCCATCAGTGGGGGGGGCTACACTGAAGCTTTCTTT. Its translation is CAISGGGYTEAFF.

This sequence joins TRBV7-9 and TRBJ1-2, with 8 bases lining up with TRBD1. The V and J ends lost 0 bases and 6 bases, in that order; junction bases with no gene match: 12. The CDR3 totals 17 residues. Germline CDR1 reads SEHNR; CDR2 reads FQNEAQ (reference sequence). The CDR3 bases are TGTGCCAGCAGCTTAGCGCAGGGGACAGGTCAAAAGCATGGCTACACCTTC. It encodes CASSLAQGTGQKHGYTF.

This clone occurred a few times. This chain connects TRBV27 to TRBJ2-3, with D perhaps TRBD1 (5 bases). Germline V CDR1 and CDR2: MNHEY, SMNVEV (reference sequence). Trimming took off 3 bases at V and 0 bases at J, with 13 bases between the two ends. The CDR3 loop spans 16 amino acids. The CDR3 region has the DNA TGTGCCAGCAGTTTCTCGACAGTCTCTAGCACAGATACGCAGTATTTT. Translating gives CASSFSTVSSTDTQYF.

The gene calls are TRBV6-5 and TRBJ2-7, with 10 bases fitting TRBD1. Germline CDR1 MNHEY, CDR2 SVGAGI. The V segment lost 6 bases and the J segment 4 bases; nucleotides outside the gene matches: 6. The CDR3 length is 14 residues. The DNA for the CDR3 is TGTGCCAGCAGGAGACAGGGGGCGTCGTACGAGCAGTACTTC. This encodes CASRRQGASYEQYF.

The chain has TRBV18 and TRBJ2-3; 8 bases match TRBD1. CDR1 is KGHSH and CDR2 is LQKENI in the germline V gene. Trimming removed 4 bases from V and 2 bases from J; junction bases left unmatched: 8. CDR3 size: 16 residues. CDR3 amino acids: CASSLSGTGYTDTQYF. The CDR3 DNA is TGTGCCAGCTCACTGTCCGGGACAGGCTACACAGATACGCAGTATTTT.

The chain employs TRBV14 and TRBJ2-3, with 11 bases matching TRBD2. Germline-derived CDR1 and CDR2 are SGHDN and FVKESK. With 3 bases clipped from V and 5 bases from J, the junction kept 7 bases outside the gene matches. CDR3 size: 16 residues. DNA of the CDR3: TGTGCCAGCAGCCAGAGGACTAGCGGGTTCGGAGATACGCAGTATTTT. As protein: CASSQRTSGFGDTQYF.

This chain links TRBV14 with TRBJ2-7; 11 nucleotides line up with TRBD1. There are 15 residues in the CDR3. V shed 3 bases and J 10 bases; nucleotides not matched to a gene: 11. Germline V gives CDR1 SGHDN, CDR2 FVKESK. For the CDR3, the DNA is TGTGCCAGCAGCCAGCGGACAGGGGGCGGCTACTTACAGTACTTC. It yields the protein CASSQRTGGGYLQYF.

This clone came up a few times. For the CDR3, the DNA is TGTGCCAGCAGCGGTGGACTAGCGAAGAACTACGAGCAGTACTTC. This gives the protein CASSGGLAKNYEQYF. V is TRBV2 and J is TRBJ2-7; TRBD2 aligns across 9 bases. V was pared by 6 bases and J by 3 bases, with 9 bases of the junction left unmatched. This CDR3 region has 15 residues. The germline V gene has CDR1 SNHLY and CDR2 FYNNEI.

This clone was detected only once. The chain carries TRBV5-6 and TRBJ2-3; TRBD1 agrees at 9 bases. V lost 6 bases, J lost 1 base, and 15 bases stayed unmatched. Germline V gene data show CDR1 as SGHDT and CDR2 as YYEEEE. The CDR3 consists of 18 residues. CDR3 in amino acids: CASTDTGGVWHRTDTQYF. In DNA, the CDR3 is TGTGCCAGCACCGATACAGGGGGCGTATGGCACCGCACAGATACGCAGTATTTT.

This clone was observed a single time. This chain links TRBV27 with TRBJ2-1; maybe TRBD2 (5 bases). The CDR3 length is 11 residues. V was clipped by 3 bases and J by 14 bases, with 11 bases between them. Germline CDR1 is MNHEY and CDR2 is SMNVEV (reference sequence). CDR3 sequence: CASSFLGLKFF. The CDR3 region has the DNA TGTGCCAGCAGTTTCCTAGGACTCAAGTTCTTC.

CDR3 bases: TGCAGCGTTGAAACCGGGACTAGCGGGGAAAACTACGAGCAGTACTTC. It specifies CSVETGTSGENYEQYF. The rearrangement uses TRBV29-1 and TRBJ2-7, with 13 bases that match TRBD2. V trimming: 2 bases; J trimming: 3 bases; junction bases outside the gene matches: 7. Germline assignment: CDR1 SQVTM and CDR2 ANQGSEA. The CDR3 sequence is 16 residues long.

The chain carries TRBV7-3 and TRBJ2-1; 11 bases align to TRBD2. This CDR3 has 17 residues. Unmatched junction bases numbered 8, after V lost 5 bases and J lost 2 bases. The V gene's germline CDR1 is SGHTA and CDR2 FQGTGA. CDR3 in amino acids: CASSLTTTSGTYNEQFF. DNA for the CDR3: TGTGCCAGCAGCCTTACGACGACTAGCGGGACCTACAATGAGCAGTTCTTC.

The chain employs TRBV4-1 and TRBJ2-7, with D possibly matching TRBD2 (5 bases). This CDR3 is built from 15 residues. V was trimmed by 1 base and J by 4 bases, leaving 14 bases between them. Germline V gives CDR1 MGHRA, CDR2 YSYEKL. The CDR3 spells CASSQGASGDYEQYF. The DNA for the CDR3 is TGCGCCAGCAGCCAAGGGGCCAGCGGAGATTACGAGCAGTACTTC.

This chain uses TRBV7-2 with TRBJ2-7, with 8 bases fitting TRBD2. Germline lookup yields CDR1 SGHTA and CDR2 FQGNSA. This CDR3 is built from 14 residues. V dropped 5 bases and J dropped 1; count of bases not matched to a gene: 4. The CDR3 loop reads CASSLTSVSYEQYF. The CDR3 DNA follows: TGTGCCAGCAGCCTGACTAGCGTTTCCTACGAGCAGTACTTC.

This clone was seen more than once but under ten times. This CDR3 reads CASSHPTRIAYEQYF. CDR3 nucleotide sequence: TGCGCCAGCAGCCACCCGACTCGGATTGCCTACGAGCAGTACTTC. This rearrangement joins TRBV4-1 to TRBJ2-7; D gene uncertain. In germline, CDR1 is MGHRA, CDR2 YSYEKL. V lost 3 bases and J 2 bases, leaving 14 bases between the germline ends. This CDR3 is built from 15 residues.